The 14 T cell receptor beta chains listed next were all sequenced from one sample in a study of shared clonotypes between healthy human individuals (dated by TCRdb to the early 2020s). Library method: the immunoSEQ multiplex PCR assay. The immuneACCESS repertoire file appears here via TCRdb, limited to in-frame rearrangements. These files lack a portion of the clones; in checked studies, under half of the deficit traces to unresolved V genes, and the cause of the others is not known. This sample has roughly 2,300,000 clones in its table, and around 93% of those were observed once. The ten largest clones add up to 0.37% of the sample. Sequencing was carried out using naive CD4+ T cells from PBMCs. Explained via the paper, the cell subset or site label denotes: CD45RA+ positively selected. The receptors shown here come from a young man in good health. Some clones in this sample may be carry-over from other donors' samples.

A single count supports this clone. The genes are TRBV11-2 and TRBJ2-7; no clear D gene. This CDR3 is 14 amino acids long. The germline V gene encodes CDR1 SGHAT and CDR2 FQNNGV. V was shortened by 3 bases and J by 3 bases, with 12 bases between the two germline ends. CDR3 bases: TGTGCCAGCAGCTTGGGCTTTCGACTCTACGAGCAGTACTTC. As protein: CASSLGFRLYEQYF.

This chain's CDR3 is CASSQDVSEQFF. The CDR3 bases are TGCGCCAGCAGCCAAGATGTATCCGAGCAGTTCTTC. The chain couples TRBV4-1 to TRBJ2-1; D uncertain. The CDR3 is 12 residues long. Germline CDR1 is MGHRA and CDR2 is YSYEKL. V gave up 0 bases and J gave up 10 bases, with 7 bases separating them.

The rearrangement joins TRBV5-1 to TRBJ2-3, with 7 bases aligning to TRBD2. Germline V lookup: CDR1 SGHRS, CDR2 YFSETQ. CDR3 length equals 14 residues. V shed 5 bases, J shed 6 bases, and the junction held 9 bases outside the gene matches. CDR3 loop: CASRGTGGGDTQYF. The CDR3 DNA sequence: TGCGCCAGCAGGGGAACGGGAGGCGGGGATACGCAGTATTTT.

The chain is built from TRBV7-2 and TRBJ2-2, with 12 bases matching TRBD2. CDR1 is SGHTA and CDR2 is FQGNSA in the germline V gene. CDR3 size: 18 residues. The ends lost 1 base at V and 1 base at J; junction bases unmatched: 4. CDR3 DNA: TGTGCCAGCAGCTTAGTGTCGGGACTAGCGGGGAACACCGGGGAGCTGTTTTTT. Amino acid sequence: CASSLVSGLAGNTGELFF. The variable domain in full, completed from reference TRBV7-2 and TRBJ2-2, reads GAGVSQSPSNKVTEKGKDVELRCDPISGHTALYWYRQSLGQGLEFLIYFQGNSAPDKSGLPSDRFSAERTGGSVSTLTIQRTQQEDSAVYLCASSLVSGLAGNTGELFFGEGSRLTVL.

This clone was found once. As DNA, the CDR3 is TGCGCCAGCAGCCAAGAGTTCAGGGTTCTGAACACCGGGGAGCTGTTTTTT. This codes for CASSQEFRVLNTGELFF. V is TRBV4-3 and J is TRBJ2-2, with D possibly matching TRBD1 (5 bases). Germline V gene data show CDR1 as LGHNA and CDR2 as YSLEER. The CDR3 has 17 residues. V was trimmed by 0 bases and J by 1 base, leaving 12 bases between them.

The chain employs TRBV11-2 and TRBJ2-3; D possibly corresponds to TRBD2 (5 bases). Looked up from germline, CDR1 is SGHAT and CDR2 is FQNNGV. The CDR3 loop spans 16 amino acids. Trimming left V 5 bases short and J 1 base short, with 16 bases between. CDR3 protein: CASSQGSNRGTDTQYF. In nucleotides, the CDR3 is TGTGCCAGCAGCCAAGGGAGTAATAGGGGCACAGATACGCAGTATTTT.

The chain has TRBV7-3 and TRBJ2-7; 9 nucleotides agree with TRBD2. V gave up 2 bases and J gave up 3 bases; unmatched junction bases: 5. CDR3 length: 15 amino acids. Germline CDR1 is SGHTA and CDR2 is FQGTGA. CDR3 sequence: CASSLGSSGIYEQYF. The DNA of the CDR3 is TGTGCCAGCAGCTTAGGTTCTAGCGGGATCTACGAGCAGTACTTC.

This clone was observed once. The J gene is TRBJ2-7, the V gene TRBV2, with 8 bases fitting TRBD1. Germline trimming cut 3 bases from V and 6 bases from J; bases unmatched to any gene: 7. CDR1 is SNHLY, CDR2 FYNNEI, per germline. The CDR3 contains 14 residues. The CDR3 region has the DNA TGTGCCAGCAGTGAGAGGACAGGGTCTGGCGAGCAGTACTTC. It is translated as CASSERTGSGEQYF. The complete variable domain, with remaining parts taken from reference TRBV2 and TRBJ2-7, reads EPEVTQTPSHQVTQMGQEVILRCVPISNHLYFYWYRQILGQKVEFLVSFYNNEISEKSEIFDDQFSVERPDGSNFTLKIRSTKLEDSAMYFCASSERTGSGEQYFGPGTRLTVT.

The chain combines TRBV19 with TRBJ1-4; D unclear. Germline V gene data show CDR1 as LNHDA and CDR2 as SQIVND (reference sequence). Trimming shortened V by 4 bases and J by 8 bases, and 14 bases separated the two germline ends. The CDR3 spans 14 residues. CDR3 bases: TGTGCCAGTAGTAGGGGTCCCCGGAACGAAAAACTGTTTTTT. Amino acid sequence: CASSRGPRNEKLFF.

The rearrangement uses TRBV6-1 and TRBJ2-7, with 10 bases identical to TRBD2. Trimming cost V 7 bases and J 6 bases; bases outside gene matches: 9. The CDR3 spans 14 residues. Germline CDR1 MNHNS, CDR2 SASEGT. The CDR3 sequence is CASMSSGRAGEQYF. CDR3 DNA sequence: TGTGCCAGCATGTCAAGCGGGAGGGCCGGCGAGCAGTACTTC.

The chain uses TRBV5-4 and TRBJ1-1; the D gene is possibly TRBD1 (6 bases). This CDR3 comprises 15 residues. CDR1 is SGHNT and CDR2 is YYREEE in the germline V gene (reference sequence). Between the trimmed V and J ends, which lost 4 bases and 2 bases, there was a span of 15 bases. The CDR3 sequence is CASSTSGQINTEAFF. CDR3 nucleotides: TGTGCCAGCAGCACGTCCGGACAGATAAACACTGAAGCTTTCTTT.

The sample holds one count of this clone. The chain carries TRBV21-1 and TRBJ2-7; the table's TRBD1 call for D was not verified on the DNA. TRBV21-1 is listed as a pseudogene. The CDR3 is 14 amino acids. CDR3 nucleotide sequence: TGTGCCAGCAGCAAAGGCCGCAGTTCCTACGAGCAGTACTTC. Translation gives CASSKGRSSYEQYF.

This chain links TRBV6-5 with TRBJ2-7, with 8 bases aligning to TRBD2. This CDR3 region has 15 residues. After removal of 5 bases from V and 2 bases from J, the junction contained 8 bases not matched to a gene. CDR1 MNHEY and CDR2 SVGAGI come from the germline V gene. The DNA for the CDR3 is TGTGCCAGCAGTCCGGGGGGGCCCTCCACCTACGAGCAGTACTTC. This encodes CASSPGGPSTYEQYF.

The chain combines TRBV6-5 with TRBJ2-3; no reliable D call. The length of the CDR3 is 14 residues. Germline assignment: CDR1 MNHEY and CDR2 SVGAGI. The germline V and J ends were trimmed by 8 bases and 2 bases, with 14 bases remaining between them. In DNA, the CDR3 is TGTGCCAGCCGAGCGCCAACCCCCACAGATACGCAGTATTTT. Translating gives CASRAPTPTDTQYF.